Below are 9 T cell receptor beta chains sequenced from a single sample in a study of blood T cell repertoires in COVID-19 (dated by TCRdb to between 2020 and 2021). The library was built by means of the immunoSEQ multiplex PCR assay. TCRdb carries this immuneACCESS record with in-frame sequences only. Its versions omit some clonotypes, under half of them owing to an unresolved V gene in the studies checked, with the rest unexplained. The sample includes under 250,000 clones, with 86% observed a single time. The ten largest clones capture 9% to 15% of the sample. The sequencing input was peripheral blood. Receptor source: an older man with acute or convalescent COVID-19.

The chain recombines TRBV2 with TRBJ2-2, with a tentative D call TRBD2 (6 bases). Between the trimmed V and J ends, which lost 10 bases and 3 bases, there was a span of 21 bases. The CDR3 covers 16 residues. The germline gives CDR1 SNHLY, CDR2 FYNNEI. CDR3 nucleotides: TGTGCCACCGCTGGCGGTAGTAGCGGTTACACCGGGGAGCTGTTTTTT. It specifies CATAGGSSGYTGELFF.

The CDR3: CASRDTGQGGYTF. CDR3 coding DNA: TGTGCCAGCAGAGATACGGGACAGGGAGGCTACACCTTC. The gene calls are TRBV2 and TRBJ1-2, with 9 bases fitting TRBD1. The CDR3 is 13 residues long. Trimming took 6 bases from V and 8 from J; bases not matched to a gene: 7. Looked up from germline, CDR1 is SNHLY and CDR2 is FYNNEI.

V gene TRBV5-1 combines with J gene TRBJ2-3, with 9 bases lining up with TRBD1. The CDR3 has 17 residues. V was clipped by 0 bases and J by 1 base; unmatched bases: 6. Germline loops: CDR1 SGHRS, CDR2 YFSETQ. CDR3 in amino acids: CASSLGTTGGRTDTQYF. The CDR3, as DNA: TGCGCCAGCAGCTTGGGAACCACAGGGGGCCGCACAGATACGCAGTATTTT.

The V call is TRBV29-1, the J call TRBJ1-1; 8 bases line up with TRBD1. Per the germline V gene, CDR1 is SQVTM and CDR2 is ANQGSEA. Germline trimming cut 6 bases from V and 3 bases from J; bases unmatched to any gene: 6. The CDR3 covers 13 residues. CDR3 sequence reads: CSVRTGRDTEAFF. For the CDR3, the DNA is TGCAGCGTAAGGACAGGGAGGGACACTGAAGCTTTCTTT. The entire variable domain, with the rest obtained from reference TRBV29-1 and TRBJ1-1, is as follows: SAVISQKPSRDICQRGTSLTIQCQVDSQVTMMFWYRQQPGQSLTLIATANQGSEATYESGFVIDKFPISRPNLTFSTLTVSNMSPEDSSIYLCSVRTGRDTEAFFGQGTRLTVV.

The count of this clone is one. The rearrangement uses TRBV15 and TRBJ2-7; 7 bases are a match to TRBD1. The V and J ends lost 5 bases and 3 bases, in that order; junction bases with no gene match: 7. The germline CDR1 and CDR2 sequences are LNHNV and YYDKDF (reference sequence). The CDR3 has 14 residues. CDR3 sequence reads: CATSGRDRLYEQYF. In DNA, the CDR3 is TGTGCCACCAGCGGTCGGGACAGACTCTACGAGCAGTACTTC. Full variable domain (outside the CDR3, taken from reference TRBV15 and TRBJ2-7): DAMVIQNPRYQVTQFGKPVTLSCSQTLNHNVMYWYQQKSSQAPKLLFHYYDKDFNNEADTPDNFQSRRPNTSFCFLDIRSPGLGDTAMYLCATSGRDRLYEQYFGPGTRLTVT.

CDR3 coding DNA: TGTGCCAGCAGCTTCAGAATAGCCGGTAGAAATGAGCAGTTCTTC. Its translation: CASSFRIAGRNEQFF. V is TRBV13 and J is TRBJ2-1; D gene unclear. Trimming stripped 3 bases from V and 7 bases from J, with 16 bases between. This CDR3 has 15 residues. Germline assignment: CDR1 PRHDT and CDR2 FYEKMQ (reference sequence).

The J gene is TRBJ2-7, the V gene TRBV3-1 (or the pseudogene TRBV3-2), with TRBD2 matching over 12 bases. CDR1 and CDR2 from the germline V gene are LGHDT and YNNKEL (reference sequence). The length of the CDR3 is 14 residues. V lost 5 bases, J lost 2 bases, and 1 base stayed unmatched. In DNA, the CDR3 is TGTGCCAGCAGCGGACTAGCGGGGACCTACGAGCAGTACTTC. The encoded protein is CASSGLAGTYEQYF.

This sequence joins TRBV10-3 and TRBJ1-4, with 7 bases aligning to TRBD1. This CDR3 has 13 residues. Germline values: CDR1 ENHRY, CDR2 SYGVKD. V lost 9 bases to trimming and J lost 5 bases; unmatched junction nucleotides: 6. The CDR3 region is CAIGTAPNEKLFF. CDR3 nucleotide sequence: TGTGCCATTGGGACAGCCCCGAATGAAAAACTGTTTTTT.

J is TRBJ2-3 and V is TRBV5-1; the match to TRBD2 covers 13 bases. The J segment lost 0 bases and the V segment lost 5 bases, leaving 9 bases of the junction unmatched. Germline CDR1 and CDR2: SGHRS and YFSETQ. This CDR3 has 18 residues. This chain's CDR3 is CASSSGLAGHTSTDTQYF. The CDR3 DNA reads as TGCGCCAGCAGTTCGGGACTAGCGGGGCACACTAGCACAGATACGCAGTATTTT.